One sample yielded the 25 T cell receptor beta chains listed below, sequenced in a study of blood T cell repertoires in COVID-19. Assay: immunoSEQ multiplex PCR; the TCRdb copy retains only in-frame clones and omits some. The repertoire holds over 100,000 clones, 79% seen once, with 3.5% to 4.5% in the top ten. The source material was peripheral blood. The source of these receptors is a woman older than 75 with acute or convalescent COVID-19.

This clone was seen a handful of times. The sample carries other DNA sequences with the same CDR3. The chain is built from TRBV29-1 and TRBJ2-1, with 7 bases lining up with TRBD2. Trimming at V came to 7 bases and at J to 4 bases, leaving 1 base not matched to a gene. The CDR3 consists of 11 residues. Germline loops: CDR1 SQVTM, CDR2 ANQGSEA. CDR3: CSGRGYNEQFF. CDR3 nucleotides: TGCAGCGGGCGGGGGTACAATGAGCAGTTCTTC.

The chain is built from TRBV15 and TRBJ1-1; a weak D match, TRBD1 (5 bases). The germline gives CDR1 LNHNV, CDR2 YYDKDF (reference sequence). The CDR3 loop spans 14 amino acids. Trimming pared 5 bases from V and 6 bases from J, leaving 16 bases between. The CDR3 loop reads CATSHRDFQAEAFF. The CDR3 DNA follows: TGTGCCACCAGCCACCGGGACTTCCAGGCTGAAGCTTTCTTT.

The chain carries TRBV14 and TRBJ1-2; the D gene is possibly TRBD1 (5 bases). The germline gives CDR1 SGHDN, CDR2 FVKESK. V lost 1 base and J lost 3, with 9 bases in between. CDR3 length: 14 amino acids. CDR3 amino acids: CASSQVGTYYGYTF. CDR3 DNA: TGTGCCAGCAGCCAAGTAGGGACTTACTATGGCTACACCTTC.

In its sample, this clone was seen a few times. This chain connects TRBV23-1 to TRBJ1-1; D might be TRBD1 (6 bases). Being an ORF, TRBV23-1 has a function that is uncertain. V lost 3 bases to trimming and J lost 1 base, with 21 bases between them. This CDR3 is 18 amino acids long. The CDR3 DNA reads as TGCGCCAGCAGTCACCCCACAGGGATAGACCGTTCGAACACTGAAGCTTTCTTT. Its protein is CASSHPTGIDRSNTEAFF.

The rearrangement uses TRBV7-2 and TRBJ1-5; TRBD1 is a possible D gene (6 bases). Per the germline V gene, CDR1 is SGHTA and CDR2 is FQGNSA. The CDR3 totals 15 residues. Trimming left V 4 bases short and J 0 bases short, with 10 bases between. DNA of the CDR3: TGTGCCAGCAGCTGGAGGGGGGGTAGCAATCAGCCCCAGCATTTT. Translation: CASSWRGGSNQPQHF.

V and J are TRBV11-2 and TRBJ2-7; D perhaps matches TRBD2 (5 bases). The V and J ends lost 2 bases and 7 bases respectively, with 18 bases between them. The CDR3 sequence is 15 residues long. The V gene's germline CDR1 is SGHAT and CDR2 FQNNGV. The CDR3 reads CASSLLYGVLGEQYF. For the CDR3, the DNA is TGTGCCAGCAGCTTACTCTACGGGGTCCTCGGGGAGCAGTACTTC.

The V call is TRBV18, the J call TRBJ2-1, with 7 positions matching TRBD1. J was trimmed by 7 bases and V by 6 bases; bases with no gene match: 9. This CDR3 has 14 amino acids. Germline V gene lookup returns CDR1 KGHSH and CDR2 LQKENI. CDR3 sequence: CASSQRQGWNEQFF. The CDR3 DNA reads as TGTGCCAGCTCCCAAAGACAGGGTTGGAATGAGCAGTTCTTC.

The chain uses TRBV18 and TRBJ2-3; 11 nucleotides agree with TRBD2. The germline V gene has CDR1 KGHSH and CDR2 LQKENI. The length of the CDR3 is 16 residues. V dropped 5 bases and J dropped 4; count of bases not matched to a gene: 8. In nucleotides, the CDR3 is TGTGCCAGCTCAGCCCTAGCGGGAGGCCCGTCAGATACGCAGTATTTT. Encoded protein: CASSALAGGPSDTQYF.

For the CDR3, the DNA is TGTGCCAGCAGCCGGGTAAGGGACAGGGAGAACACCGGGGAGCTGTTTTTT. Encoded protein: CASSRVRDRENTGELFF. The chain couples TRBV3-1 (or the pseudogene TRBV3-2) to TRBJ2-2; 9 positions match TRBD1. V dropped 4 bases and J dropped 1; count of bases not matched to a gene: 7. The CDR3 consists of 17 residues. In germline, CDR1 is LGHDT, CDR2 YNNKEL (reference sequence).

Written as DNA, the CDR3 is TGTGCCAGCAGCTCATTCTTAGCGGGAGAGCAGACTAGAGCGGGAGAGCAGTACTTC. Encoded protein: CASSSFLAGEQTRAGEQYF. The chain recombines TRBV5-6 with TRBJ2-7, with 9 bases matching TRBD2. With 3 bases clipped from V and 7 bases from J, the junction kept 23 bases outside the gene matches. Germline lookup yields CDR1 SGHDT and CDR2 YYEEEE. The CDR3 extends over 19 amino acids.

This clone was seen only once. This chain links TRBV30 with TRBJ1-1; D is possibly TRBD1 (5 bases). CDR3 size: 14 residues. Looked up from germline, CDR1 is GTSNPN and CDR2 is SVGIG (reference sequence). Trimming stripped 0 bases from V and 11 bases from J, with 19 bases between. CDR3 sequence (DNA): TGTGCCTGGAGTGTACCTGGGGGGTCAATTCGCGCTTTCTTT. Its translation: CAWSVPGGSIRAFF.

This chain links TRBV12-5 with TRBJ2-5, with D tentatively TRBD1 (6 bases). This CDR3 contains 13 residues. Germline V CDR1 and CDR2: LGHNT, FRNRAP. V lost 5 bases to trimming and J lost 2 bases, with 9 bases between them. CDR3 coding DNA: TGTGCTAGTGGTCCGGACAGTCAAGAGACCCAGTACTTC. This encodes CASGPDSQETQYF.

The chain employs TRBV30 and TRBJ1-4; 7 nucleotides match TRBD1. Germline CDR1 and CDR2: GTSNPN and SVGIG (reference sequence). The trim removed 2 bases at V and 8 bases at J, leaving 8 bases unmatched. This CDR3 region has 14 residues. CDR3 amino acids: CAWSRGQKAEKLFF. The CDR3 DNA follows: TGTGCCTGGAGTAGGGGACAGAAAGCCGAAAAACTGTTTTTT.

The chain uses TRBV5-1 and TRBJ2-7; D uncertain. This CDR3 is built from 15 residues. Germline CDR1 SGHRS, CDR2 YFSETQ. V was shortened by 1 base and J by 0 bases, with 11 bases between the two germline ends. The DNA for the CDR3 is TGCGCCAGCAGCTTGAACCCCTTGAGCTCCTACGAGCAGTACTTC. Protein sequence: CASSLNPLSSYEQYF.

This clone was counted a few times. The chain is built from TRBV12-5 and TRBJ1-6; no firm D call. The CDR3 sequence is 15 residues long. V lost 6 bases, J lost 6 bases, and 15 bases lay in between. The germline gives CDR1 LGHNT, CDR2 FRNRAP. The DNA of the CDR3 is TGTGCTAGTGGGAAAGACCTGGAGCGTAATTCACCCCTCCACTTT. It specifies CASGKDLERNSPLHF.

The chain links TRBV4-1 to TRBJ2-1; the match to TRBD2 covers 12 bases. The CDR3 totals 18 residues. V dropped 5 bases and J dropped 3; count of bases not matched to a gene: 11. Per germline, CDR1 MGHRA and CDR2 YSYEKL. The CDR3 sequence: CASSFLPRTSGDYNEQFF. The CDR3 DNA reads TGCGCCAGCAGCTTCCTTCCCCGGACTAGCGGGGACTACAATGAGCAGTTCTTC.

This clone showed up just a few times. The chain couples TRBV5-1 to TRBJ2-5, with D possibly being TRBD1 (5 bases). The germline V gene encodes CDR1 SGHRS and CDR2 YFSETQ. The CDR3 is 12 residues long. Trimming took off 6 bases at V and 7 bases at J, with 13 bases between the two ends. In DNA form, the CDR3 reads TGCGCCAGCATCAACCCAAGGGGGACCCAGTACTTC. It yields the protein CASINPRGTQYF.

The chain is built from TRBV5-1 and TRBJ2-4; D not resolved. Trimming stripped 0 bases from V and 4 bases from J, with 8 bases between. Germline V gene lookup returns CDR1 SGHRS and CDR2 YFSETQ. The CDR3 is 14 amino acids. The CDR3 bases are TGCGCCAGCAGCTTGGATACGGGTAAAAACATTCAGTACTTC. Its protein product is CASSLDTGKNIQYF.

The V and J genes are TRBV5-5 and TRBJ2-7; 7 bases fit TRBD1. After removal of 4 bases from V and 3 bases from J, the junction contained 10 bases not matched to a gene. Germline assignment: CDR1 SGHKS and CDR2 YYEKEE (reference sequence). The CDR3 is 15 residues long. Here the CDR3 reads CASSPGTAYGYEQYF. The CDR3 nucleotides are TGTGCCAGCAGCCCGGGGACAGCTTACGGCTACGAGCAGTACTTC.

The CDR3 protein is CASSHRVTPYEQYF. For the CDR3, the DNA is TGTGCCAGCAGCCACCGGGTTACTCCCTACGAGCAGTACTTC. The rearrangement uses TRBV5-4 and TRBJ2-7; no reliable D call. The CDR3 contains 14 residues. The V and J ends lost 4 bases and 2 bases respectively, with 13 bases between them. CDR1 is SGHNT, CDR2 YYREEE, per germline (reference sequence).

The chain is built from TRBV6-5 and TRBJ1-2, with 7 bases identical to TRBD1. Trimming removed 6 bases from V and 8 bases from J; junction bases left unmatched: 12. The germline V gene encodes CDR1 MNHEY and CDR2 SVGAGI. This CDR3 comprises 14 residues. The CDR3 loop reads CASSLDREGTGYTF. The CDR3 DNA follows: TGTGCCAGCAGCCTAGACAGGGAAGGTACAGGCTACACCTTC.

This clone appeared once. This rearrangement joins TRBV5-1 to TRBJ1-2; 11 bases fit TRBD1. Germline CDR1 and CDR2: SGHRS and YFSETQ. After removal of 4 bases from V and 13 bases from J, the junction contained 12 bases not matched to a gene. The CDR3 covers 14 residues. CDR3 in DNA: TGCGCCAGCAGCCCATCCCCAGGGGGACAGGGGGTCACCTTC. Its protein is CASSPSPGGQGVTF.

V usage is TRBV19 and J usage is TRBJ2-1; D remains ambiguous. V dropped 6 bases and J dropped 2 bases, with 8 bases sitting between them. CDR1 and CDR2 from the germline V gene are LNHDA and SQIVND (reference sequence). The CDR3 spans 13 residues. The CDR3 is CASRRGPYNEQFF. CDR3 nucleotide sequence: TGTGCCAGTAGAAGAGGTCCCTACAATGAGCAGTTCTTC. The full variable domain, in which reference TRBV19 and TRBJ2-1 provide the parts outside the CDR3, is DGGITQSPKYLFRKEGQNVTLSCEQNLNHDAMYWYRQDPGQGLRLIYYSQIVNDFQKGDIAEGYSVSREKKESFPLTVTSAQKNPTAFYLCASRRGPYNEQFFGPGTRLTVL.

The rearrangement joins TRBV7-9 to TRBJ1-6; 7 bases fit TRBD1. J lost 4 bases, V lost 5 bases, and 5 bases had no gene match. The CDR3 consists of 15 residues. The germline CDR1 and CDR2 sequences are SEHNR and FQNEAQ (reference sequence). CDR3 bases: TGTGCCAGCAGCCGGACAGGCATGTATAATTCACCCCTCCACTTT. Amino acid sequence: CASSRTGMYNSPLHF.

The rearrangement uses TRBV24-1 and TRBJ2-1; 7 bases are shared with TRBD2. The CDR3 covers 13 residues. The germline V gene encodes CDR1 KGHDR and CDR2 SFDVKD. Trimming took 2 bases from V and 9 from J; bases not matched to a gene: 3. The CDR3 loop reads CATSDYTGGEQFF. The CDR3 DNA reads TGTGCCACCAGTGATTACACGGGGGGTGAGCAGTTCTTC.